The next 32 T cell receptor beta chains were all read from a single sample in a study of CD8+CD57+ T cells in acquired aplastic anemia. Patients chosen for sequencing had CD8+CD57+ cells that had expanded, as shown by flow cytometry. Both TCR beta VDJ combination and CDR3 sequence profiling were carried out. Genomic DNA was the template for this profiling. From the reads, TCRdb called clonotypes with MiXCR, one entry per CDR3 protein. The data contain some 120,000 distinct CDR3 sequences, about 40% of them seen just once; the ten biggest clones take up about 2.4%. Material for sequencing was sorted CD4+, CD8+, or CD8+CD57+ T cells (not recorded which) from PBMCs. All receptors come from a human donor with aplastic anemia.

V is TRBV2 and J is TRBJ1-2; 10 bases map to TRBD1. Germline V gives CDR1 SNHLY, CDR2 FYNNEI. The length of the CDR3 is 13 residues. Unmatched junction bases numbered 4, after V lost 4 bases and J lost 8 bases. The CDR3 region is CASSGQGADGYTF. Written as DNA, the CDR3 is TGTGCCAGCAGTGGACAGGGGGCAGACGGCTACACCTTC.

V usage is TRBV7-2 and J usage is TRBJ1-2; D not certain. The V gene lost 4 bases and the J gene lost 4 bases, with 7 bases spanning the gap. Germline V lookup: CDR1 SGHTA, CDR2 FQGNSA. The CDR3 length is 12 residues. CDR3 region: CASSSDLYGYTF. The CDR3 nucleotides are TGTGCCAGCAGCTCCGACCTCTATGGCTACACCTTC.

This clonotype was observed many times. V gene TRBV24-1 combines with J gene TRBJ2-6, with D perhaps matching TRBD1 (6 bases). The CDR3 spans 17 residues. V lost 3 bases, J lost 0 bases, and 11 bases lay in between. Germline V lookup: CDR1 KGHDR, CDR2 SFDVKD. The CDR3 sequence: CATSDPRGYSGANVLTF. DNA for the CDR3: TGTGCCACCAGTGATCCAAGGGGGTACTCTGGGGCCAACGTCCTGACTTTC.

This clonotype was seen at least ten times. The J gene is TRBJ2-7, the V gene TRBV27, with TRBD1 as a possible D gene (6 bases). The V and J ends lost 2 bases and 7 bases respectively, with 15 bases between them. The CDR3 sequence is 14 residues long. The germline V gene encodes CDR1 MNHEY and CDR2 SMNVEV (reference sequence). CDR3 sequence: CASSLRRGWGEQYF. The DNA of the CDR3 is TGTGCCAGCAGTTTACGTAGGGGGTGGGGAGAGCAGTACTTC.

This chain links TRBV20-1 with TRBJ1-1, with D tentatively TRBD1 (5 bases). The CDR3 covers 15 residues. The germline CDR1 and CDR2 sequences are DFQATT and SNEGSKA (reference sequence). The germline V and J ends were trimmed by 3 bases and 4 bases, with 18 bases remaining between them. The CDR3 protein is CSARTFGGVGTEAFF. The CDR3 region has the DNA TGCAGTGCTAGGACTTTCGGGGGGGTGGGCACTGAAGCTTTCTTT.

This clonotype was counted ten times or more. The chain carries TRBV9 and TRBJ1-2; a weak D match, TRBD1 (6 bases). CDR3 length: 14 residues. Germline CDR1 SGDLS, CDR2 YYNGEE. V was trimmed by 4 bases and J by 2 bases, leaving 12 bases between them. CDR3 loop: CASSSYGQNYGYTF. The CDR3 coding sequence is TGTGCCAGCAGCTCATACGGACAGAACTATGGCTACACCTTC.

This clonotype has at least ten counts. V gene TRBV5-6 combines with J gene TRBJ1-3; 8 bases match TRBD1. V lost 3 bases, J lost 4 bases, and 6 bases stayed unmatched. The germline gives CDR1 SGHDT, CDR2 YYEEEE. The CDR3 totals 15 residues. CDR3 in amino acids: CASSYGQGGGNTIYF. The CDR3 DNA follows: TGTGCCAGCAGCTACGGACAGGGAGGGGGAAACACCATATATTTT. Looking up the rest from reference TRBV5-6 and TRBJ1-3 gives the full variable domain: DAGVTQSPTHLIKTRGQQVTLRCSPKSGHDTVSWYQQALGQGPQFIFQYYEEEERQRGNFPDRFSGHQFPNYSSELNVNALLLGDSALYLCASSYGQGGGNTIYFGEGSWLTVV.

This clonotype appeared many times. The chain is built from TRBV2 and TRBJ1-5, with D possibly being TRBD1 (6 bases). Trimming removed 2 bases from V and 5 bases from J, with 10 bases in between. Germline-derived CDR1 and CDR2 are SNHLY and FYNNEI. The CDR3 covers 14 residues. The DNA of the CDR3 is TGTGCCAGCAGTGAATTGCAGGGGTATCAGCCCCAGCATTTT. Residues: CASSELQGYQPQHF. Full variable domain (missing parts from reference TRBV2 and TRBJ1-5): EPEVTQTPSHQVTQMGQEVILRCVPISNHLYFYWYRQILGQKVEFLVSFYNNEISEKSEIFDDQFSVERPDGSNFTLKIRSTKLEDSAMYFCASSELQGYQPQHFGDGTRLSIL.

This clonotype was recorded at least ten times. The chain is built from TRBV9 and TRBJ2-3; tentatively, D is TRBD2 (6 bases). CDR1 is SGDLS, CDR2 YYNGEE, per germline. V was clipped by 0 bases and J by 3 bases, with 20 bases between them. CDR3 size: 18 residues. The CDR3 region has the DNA TGTGCCAGCAGCGTAGTCCCATTTCCGGGGGATGGGACAGATACGCAGTATTTT. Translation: CASSVVPFPGDGTDTQYF.

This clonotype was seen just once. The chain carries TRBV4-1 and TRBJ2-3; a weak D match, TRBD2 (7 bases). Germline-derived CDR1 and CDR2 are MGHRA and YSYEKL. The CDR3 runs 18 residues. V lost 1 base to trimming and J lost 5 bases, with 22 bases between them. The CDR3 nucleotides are TGCGCCAGCAGCCAAGGTCGGGTGGGGGGGCGTCAAGGAGATACGCAGTATTTT. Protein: CASSQGRVGGRQGDTQYF.

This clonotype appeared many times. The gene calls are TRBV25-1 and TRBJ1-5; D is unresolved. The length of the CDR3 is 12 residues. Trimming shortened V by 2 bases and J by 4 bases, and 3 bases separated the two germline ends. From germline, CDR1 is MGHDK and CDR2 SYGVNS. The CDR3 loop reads CASSEGNQPQHF. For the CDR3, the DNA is TGTGCCAGCAGTGAAGGGAATCAGCCCCAGCATTTT.

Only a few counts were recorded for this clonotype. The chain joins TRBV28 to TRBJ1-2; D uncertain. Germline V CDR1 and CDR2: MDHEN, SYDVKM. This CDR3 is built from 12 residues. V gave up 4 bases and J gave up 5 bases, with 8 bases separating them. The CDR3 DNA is TGTGCCAGCAGTTCGTATATGTATGGCTACACCTTC. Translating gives CASSSYMYGYTF.

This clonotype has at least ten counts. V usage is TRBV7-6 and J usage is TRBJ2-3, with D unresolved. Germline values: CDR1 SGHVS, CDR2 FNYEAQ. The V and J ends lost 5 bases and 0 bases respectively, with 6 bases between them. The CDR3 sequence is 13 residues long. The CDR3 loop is CASSQISTDTQYF. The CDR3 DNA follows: TGTGCCAGCAGCCAGATTAGCACAGATACGCAGTATTTT.

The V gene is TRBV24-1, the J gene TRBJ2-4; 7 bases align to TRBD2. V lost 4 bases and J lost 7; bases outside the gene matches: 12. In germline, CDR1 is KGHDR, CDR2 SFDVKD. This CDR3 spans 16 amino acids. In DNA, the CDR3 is TGTGCCACCAGTGACTTGGCTTCGGGGGAGGGGAACATTCAGTACTTC. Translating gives CATSDLASGEGNIQYF.

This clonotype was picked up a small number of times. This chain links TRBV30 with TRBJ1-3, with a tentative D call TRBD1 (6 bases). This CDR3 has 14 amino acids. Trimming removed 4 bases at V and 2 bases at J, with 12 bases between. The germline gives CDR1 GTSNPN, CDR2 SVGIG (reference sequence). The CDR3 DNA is TGTGCCTGGAACCGGGCAGGGGCTGGAAACACCATATATTTT. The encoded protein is CAWNRAGAGNTIYF.

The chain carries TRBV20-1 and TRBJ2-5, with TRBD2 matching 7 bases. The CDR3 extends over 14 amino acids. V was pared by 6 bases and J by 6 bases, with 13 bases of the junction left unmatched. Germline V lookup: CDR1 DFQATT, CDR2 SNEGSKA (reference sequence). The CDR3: CSALTSGEAKTQYF. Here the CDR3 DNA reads TGCAGTGCCCTGACAAGCGGGGAGGCCAAGACCCAGTACTTC.

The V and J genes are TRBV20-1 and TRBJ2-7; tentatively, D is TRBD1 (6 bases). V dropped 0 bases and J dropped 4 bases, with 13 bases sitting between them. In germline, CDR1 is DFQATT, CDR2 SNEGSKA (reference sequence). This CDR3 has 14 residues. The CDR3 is CSARDPSTGYEQYF. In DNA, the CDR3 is TGCAGTGCTAGAGATCCTTCGACAGGATACGAGCAGTACTTC.

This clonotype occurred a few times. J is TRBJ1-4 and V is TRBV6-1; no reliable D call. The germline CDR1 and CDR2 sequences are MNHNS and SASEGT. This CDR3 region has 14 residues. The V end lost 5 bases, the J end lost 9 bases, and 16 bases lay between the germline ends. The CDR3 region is CASSLDGTRKKLFF. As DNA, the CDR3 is TGTGCCAGCAGTCTAGACGGCACGCGGAAAAAACTGTTTTTT.

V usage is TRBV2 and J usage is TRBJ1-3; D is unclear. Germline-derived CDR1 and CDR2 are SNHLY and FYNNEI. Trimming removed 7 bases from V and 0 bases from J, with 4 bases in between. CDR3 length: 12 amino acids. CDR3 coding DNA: TGTGCCAGCACGCGCTCTGGAAACACCATATATTTT. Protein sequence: CASTRSGNTIYF.

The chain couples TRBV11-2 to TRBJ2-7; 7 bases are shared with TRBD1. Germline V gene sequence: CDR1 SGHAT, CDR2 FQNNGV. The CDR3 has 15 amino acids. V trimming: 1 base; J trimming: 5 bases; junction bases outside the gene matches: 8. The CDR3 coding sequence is TGTGCCAGCAGCTTAGGTACCGGGACAGTCAACGAGCAGTACTTC. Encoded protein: CASSLGTGTVNEQYF.

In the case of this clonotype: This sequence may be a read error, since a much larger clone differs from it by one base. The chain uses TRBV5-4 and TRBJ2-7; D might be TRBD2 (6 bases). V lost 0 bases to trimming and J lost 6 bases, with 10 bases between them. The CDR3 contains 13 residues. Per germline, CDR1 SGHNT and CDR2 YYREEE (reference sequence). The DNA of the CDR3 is TGTGCCAGCAGCTTGGGACGGGACTGCGAGCAGTACGTC. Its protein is CASSLGRDCEQYV.

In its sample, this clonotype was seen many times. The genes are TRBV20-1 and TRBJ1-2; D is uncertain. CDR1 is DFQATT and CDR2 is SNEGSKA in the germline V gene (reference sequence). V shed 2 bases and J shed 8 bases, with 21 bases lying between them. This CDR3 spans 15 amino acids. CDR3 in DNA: TGCAGTGCTAGATCTATTAATGCGCCGACCGGGGGCTACACCTTC. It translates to CSARSINAPTGGYTF.

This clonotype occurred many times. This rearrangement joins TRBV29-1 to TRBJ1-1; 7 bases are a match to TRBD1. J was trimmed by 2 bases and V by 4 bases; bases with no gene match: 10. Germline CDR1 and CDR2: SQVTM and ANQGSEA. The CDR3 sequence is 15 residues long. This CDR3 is CSVVGGGKLNTEAFF. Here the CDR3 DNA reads TGCAGCGTTGTAGGGGGCGGGAAACTTAACACTGAAGCTTTCTTT.

Here the CDR3 DNA reads TGTGCCACCAGCAGAGATTTGACTAGCACCTATGAGCAGTTCTTC. This encodes CATSRDLTSTYEQFF. This chain links TRBV15 with TRBJ2-1; 7 nucleotides agree with TRBD2. V lost 0 bases and J lost 8; bases outside the gene matches: 7. Germline V gives CDR1 LNHNV, CDR2 YYDKDF (reference sequence). This CDR3 comprises 15 residues.

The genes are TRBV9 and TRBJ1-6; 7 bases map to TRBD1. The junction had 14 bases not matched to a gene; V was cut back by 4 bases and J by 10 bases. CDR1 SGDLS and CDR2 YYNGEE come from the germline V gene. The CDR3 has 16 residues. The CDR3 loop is CASSTRAQGGVSPLHF. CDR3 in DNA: TGTGCCAGCAGCACCCGGGCGCAGGGGGGTGTCTCACCCCTCCACTTT.

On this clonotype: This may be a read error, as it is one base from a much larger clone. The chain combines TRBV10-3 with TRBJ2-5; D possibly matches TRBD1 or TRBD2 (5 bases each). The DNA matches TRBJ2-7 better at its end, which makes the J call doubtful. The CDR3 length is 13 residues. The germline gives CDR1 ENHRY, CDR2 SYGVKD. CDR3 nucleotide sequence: TGTGCCATCAGTGGGGACCGGATCTACGAGCAGTACTTC. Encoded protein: CAISGDRIYEQYF.

This chain's CDR3 is CASWGGDYGYTF. The CDR3 region has the DNA TGTGCCAGCTGGGGGGGCGACTATGGCTACACCTTC. The chain employs TRBV19 and TRBJ1-2, with D perhaps TRBD1 (6 bases). This CDR3 contains 12 residues. Looked up from germline, CDR1 is LNHDA and CDR2 is SQIVND (reference sequence). V shed 9 bases and J shed 3 bases, with 11 bases lying between them.

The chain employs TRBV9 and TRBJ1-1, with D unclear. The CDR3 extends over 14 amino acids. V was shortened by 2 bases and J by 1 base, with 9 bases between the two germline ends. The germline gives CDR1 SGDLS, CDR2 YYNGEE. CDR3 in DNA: TGTGCCAGCAGCGTCGGGTGGAAGAACACTGAAGCTTTCTTT. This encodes CASSVGWKNTEAFF.

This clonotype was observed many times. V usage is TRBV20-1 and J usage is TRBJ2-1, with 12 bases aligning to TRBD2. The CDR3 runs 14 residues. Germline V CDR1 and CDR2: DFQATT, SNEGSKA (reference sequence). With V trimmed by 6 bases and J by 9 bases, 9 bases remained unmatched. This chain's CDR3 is CSAKLAGGWVEQFF. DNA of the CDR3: TGCAGTGCCAAACTAGCGGGGGGCTGGGTTGAGCAGTTCTTC.

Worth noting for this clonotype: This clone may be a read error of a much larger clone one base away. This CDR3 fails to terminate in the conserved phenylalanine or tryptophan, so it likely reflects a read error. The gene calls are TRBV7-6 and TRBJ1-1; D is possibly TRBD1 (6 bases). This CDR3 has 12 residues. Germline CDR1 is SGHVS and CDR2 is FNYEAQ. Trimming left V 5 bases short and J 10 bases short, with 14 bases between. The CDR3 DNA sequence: TGTGCCAGCAGCCACCCACAGGGAGCAGCTTTCTCT. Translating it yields CASSHPQGAAFS.

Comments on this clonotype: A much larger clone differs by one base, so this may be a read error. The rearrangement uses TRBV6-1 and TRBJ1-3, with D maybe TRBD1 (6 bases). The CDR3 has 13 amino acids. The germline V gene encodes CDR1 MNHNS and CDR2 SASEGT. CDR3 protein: CAVTRTAGNTICF. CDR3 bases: TGTGCCGTGACTCGGACAGCTGGAAACACCATATGTTTT.

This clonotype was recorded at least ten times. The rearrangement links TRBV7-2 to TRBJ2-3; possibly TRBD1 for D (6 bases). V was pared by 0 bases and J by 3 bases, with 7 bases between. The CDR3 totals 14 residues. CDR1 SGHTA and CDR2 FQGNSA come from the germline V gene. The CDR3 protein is CASSLAGQTDTQYF. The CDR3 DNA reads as TGTGCCAGCAGCTTAGCAGGACAGACAGATACGCAGTATTTT.